This T cell receptor beta chain derives from a study of T cells in Graves' hyperthyroidism and ophthalmopathy. General study points: Most clonotypes that expanded in the thyroid above 0.001 also showed up in blood. A 13 V-J model separated ophthalmopathy from stable hyperthyroidism.

Amplified TCR beta CDR3 regions derived from RNA transcripts. The HTBI primer set drove a first-round RT-PCR of the TCR CDR3. Each CDR3 protein is one row after TCRdb ran MiXCR on the multiplex PCR reads. The sample includes hundreds of thousands of distinct CDR3 sequences, about two fifths of them seen just once. Those patients with uncontrolled infection, other autoimmune disease, pregnancy or lactation were excluded. PBMCs were derived from about 10 ml fresh peripheral blood. Concerning this clonotype: What it recognizes is unknown. Germline and junction disagree at one end, which may indicate a read error.

This CDR3 is built from 14 residues. CDR1 is SGHVS, CDR2 FQNEAQ, per germline. The clonotype comes from a young man with Graves' hyperthyroidism. The chain uses TRBV7-8 and TRBJ1-5, with D uncertain. Sample: blood. The CDR3 DNA reads as TGTGCCAGCAGCCAAGGGTTCAGGAATCGGCCCCAGCATTTT. It yields the protein CASSQGFRNRPQHF.